This T cell receptor beta chain is from a study of T cell responses to AZD1222 COVID-19 vaccine. Generated by immunoSEQ multiplex PCR, the TCRdb table keeps only in-frame clones and is missing some. The data hold about 140,000 clones, with just under 95% observed a single time. This CDR3 has 13 residues. V lost 3 bases to trimming and J lost 5 bases; unmatched junction nucleotides: 2. Germline CDR1 is SGDLS and CDR2 is YYNGEE. Sequencing used peripheral blood, obtained on day 0 of AZD1222 vaccination. The clonotype was recovered from an adult in good health. The J gene is TRBJ2-5, the V gene TRBV9; 9 positions agree with TRBD2. CDR3 DNA sequence: TGTGCCAGCAGCGCCACTAGCGGGGAGACCCAGTACTTC. Translation gives CASSATSGETQYF.